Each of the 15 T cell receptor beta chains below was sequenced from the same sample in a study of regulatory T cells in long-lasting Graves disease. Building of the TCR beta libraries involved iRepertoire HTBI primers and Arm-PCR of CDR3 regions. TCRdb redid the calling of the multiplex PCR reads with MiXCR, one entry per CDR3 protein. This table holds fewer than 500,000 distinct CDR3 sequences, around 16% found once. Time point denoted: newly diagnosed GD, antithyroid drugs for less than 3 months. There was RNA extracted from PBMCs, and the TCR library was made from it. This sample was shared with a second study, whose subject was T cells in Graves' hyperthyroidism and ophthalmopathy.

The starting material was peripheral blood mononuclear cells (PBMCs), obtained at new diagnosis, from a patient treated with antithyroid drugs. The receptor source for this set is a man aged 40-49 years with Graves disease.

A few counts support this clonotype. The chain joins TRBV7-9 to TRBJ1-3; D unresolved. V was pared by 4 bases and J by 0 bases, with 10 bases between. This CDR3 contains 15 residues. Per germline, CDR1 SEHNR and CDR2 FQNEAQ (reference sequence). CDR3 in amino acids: CASSSQAISGNTIYF. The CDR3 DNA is TGTGCCAGCAGCTCGCAGGCAATCTCTGGAAACACCATATATTTT.

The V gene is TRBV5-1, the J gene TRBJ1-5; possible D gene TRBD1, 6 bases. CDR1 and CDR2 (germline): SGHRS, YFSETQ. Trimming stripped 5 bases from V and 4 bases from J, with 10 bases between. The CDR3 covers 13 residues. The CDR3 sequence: CASRGDTNQPQHF. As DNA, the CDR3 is TGCGCCAGCAGAGGGGACACTAATCAGCCCCAGCATTTT.

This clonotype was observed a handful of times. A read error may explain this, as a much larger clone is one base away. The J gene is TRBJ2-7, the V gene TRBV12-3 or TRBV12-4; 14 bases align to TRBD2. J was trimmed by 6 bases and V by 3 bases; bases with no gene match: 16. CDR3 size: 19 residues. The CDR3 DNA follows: TGTGCCAGCAGTTTGGGCGCAGGGGGACTAGCGGGAGTTAATGCCGAGCAGTACTTC. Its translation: CASSLGAGGLAGVNAEQYF.

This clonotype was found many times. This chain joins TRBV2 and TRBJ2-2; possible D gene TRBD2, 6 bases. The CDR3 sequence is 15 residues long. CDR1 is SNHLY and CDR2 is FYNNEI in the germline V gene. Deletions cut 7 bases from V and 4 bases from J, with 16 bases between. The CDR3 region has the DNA TGTGCCAGCACCGAACTAGCCCAAGCCACCGGGGAGCTGTTTTTT. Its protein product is CASTELAQATGELFF.

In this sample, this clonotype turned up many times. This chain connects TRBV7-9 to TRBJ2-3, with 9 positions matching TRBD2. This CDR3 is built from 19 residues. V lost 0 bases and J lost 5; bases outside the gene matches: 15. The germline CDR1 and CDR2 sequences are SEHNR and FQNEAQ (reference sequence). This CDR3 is CASSLAAFWEREDRDTQYF. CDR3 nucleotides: TGTGCCAGCAGCTTAGCAGCCTTCTGGGAGCGGGAGGATCGAGATACGCAGTATTTT.

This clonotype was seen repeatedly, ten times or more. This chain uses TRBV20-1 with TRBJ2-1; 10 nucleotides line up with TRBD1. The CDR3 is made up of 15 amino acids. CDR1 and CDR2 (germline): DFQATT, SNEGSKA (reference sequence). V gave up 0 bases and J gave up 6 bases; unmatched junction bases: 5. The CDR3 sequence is CSARDGGTGVNEQFF. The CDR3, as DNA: TGCAGTGCTAGAGATGGGGGGACAGGGGTCAATGAGCAGTTCTTC.

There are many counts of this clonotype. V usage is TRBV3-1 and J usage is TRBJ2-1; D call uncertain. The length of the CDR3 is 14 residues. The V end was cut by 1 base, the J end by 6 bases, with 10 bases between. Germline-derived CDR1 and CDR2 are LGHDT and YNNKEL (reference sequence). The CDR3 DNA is TGTGCCAGCAGCCAAGCCCTTTCGGGCAATGAGCAGTTCTTC. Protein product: CASSQALSGNEQFF.

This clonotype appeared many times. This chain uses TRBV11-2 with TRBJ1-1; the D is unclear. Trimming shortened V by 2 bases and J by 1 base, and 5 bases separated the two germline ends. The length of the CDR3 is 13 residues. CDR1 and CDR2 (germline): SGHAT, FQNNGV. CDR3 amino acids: CASSLKTNTEAFF. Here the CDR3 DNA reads TGTGCCAGCAGCTTAAAGACGAACACTGAAGCTTTCTTT.

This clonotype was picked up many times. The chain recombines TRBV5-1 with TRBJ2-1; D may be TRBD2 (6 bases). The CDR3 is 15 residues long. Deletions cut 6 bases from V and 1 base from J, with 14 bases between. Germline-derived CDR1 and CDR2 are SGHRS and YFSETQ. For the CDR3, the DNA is TGCGCCAGCACCGGCGGGATTAGGTCCTACAATGAGCAGTTCTTC. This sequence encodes CASTGGIRSYNEQFF.

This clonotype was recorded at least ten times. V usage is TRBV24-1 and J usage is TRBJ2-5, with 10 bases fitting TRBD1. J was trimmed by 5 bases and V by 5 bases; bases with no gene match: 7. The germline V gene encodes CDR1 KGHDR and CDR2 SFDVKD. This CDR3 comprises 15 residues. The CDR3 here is CATSAGGQGGETQYF. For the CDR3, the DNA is TGTGCCACCAGTGCCGGAGGACAGGGGGGGGAGACCCAGTACTTC.

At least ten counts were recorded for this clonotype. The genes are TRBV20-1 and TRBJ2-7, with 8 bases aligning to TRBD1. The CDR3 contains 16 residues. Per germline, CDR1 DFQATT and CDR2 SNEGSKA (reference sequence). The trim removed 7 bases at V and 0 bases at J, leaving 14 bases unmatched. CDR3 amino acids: CSVPLLDRAASYEQYF. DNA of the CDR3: TGCAGTGTTCCCTTATTGGACAGGGCGGCCTCCTACGAGCAGTACTTC.

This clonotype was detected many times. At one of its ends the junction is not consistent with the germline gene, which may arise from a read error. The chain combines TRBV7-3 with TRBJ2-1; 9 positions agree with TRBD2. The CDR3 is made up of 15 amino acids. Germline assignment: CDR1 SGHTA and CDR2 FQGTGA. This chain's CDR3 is CASSLGLASYNEQSF. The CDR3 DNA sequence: TGTGCCAGCAGCCTAGGACTAGCGTCCTACAATGAGCAGTCCTTC.

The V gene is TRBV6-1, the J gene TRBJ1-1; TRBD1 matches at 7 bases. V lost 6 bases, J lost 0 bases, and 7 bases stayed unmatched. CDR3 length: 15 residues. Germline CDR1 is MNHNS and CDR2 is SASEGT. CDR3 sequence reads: CASRIQGLMNTEAFF. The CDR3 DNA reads TGTGCCAGCAGAATACAGGGGCTGATGAACACTGAAGCTTTCTTT.

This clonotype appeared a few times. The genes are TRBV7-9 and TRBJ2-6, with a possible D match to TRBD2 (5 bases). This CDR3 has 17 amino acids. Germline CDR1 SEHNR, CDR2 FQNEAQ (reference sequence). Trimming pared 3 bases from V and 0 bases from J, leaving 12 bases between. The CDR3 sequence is CASSLREVFSGANVLTF. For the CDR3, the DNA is TGTGCCAGCAGCTTGAGGGAAGTCTTCTCTGGGGCCAACGTCCTGACTTTC.

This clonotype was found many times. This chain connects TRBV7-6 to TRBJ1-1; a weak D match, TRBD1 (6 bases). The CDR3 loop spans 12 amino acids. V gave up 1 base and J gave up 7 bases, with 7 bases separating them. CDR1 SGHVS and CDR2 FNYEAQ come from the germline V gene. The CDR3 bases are TGTGCCAGCAGCTTAGTACAGGGTGAAGCTTTCTTT. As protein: CASSLVQGEAFF. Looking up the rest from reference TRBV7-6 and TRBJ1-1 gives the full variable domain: GAGVSQSPRYKVTKRGQDVALRCDPISGHVSLYWYRQALGQGPEFLTYFNYEAQQDKSGLPNDRFSAERPEGSISTLTIQRTEQRDSAMYRCASSLVQGEAFFGQGTRLTVV.